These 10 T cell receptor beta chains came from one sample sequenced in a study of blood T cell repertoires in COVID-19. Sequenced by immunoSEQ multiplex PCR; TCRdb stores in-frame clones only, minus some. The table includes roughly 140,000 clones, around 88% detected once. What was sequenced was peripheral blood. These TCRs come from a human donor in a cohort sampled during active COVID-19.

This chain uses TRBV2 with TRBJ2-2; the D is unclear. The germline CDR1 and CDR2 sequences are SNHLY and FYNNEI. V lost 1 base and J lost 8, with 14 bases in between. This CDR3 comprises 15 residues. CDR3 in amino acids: CASSEGPLLSGELFF. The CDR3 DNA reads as TGTGCCAGCAGTGAAGGCCCACTTCTCTCAGGGGAGCTGTTTTTT.

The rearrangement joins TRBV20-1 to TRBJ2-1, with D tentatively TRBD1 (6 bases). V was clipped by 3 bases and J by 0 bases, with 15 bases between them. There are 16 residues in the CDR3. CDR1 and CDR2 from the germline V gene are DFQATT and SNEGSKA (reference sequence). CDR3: CSASRRDTSSYNEQFF. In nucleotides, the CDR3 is TGCAGTGCTAGTCGTCGGGACACAAGCTCCTACAATGAGCAGTTCTTC.

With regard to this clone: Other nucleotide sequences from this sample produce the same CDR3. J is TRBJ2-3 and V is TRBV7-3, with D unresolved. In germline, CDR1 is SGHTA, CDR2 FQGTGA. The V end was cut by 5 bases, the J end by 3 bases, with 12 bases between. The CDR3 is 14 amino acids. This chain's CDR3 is CASSPTGGTDTQYF. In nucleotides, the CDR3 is TGTGCCAGCAGCCCCACGGGTGGGACAGATACGCAGTATTTT.

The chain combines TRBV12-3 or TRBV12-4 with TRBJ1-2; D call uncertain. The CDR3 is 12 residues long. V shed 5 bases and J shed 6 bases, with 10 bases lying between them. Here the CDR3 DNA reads TGTGCCAGCAGTCCCGGGTTCAATGGCTACACCTTC. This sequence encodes CASSPGFNGYTF.

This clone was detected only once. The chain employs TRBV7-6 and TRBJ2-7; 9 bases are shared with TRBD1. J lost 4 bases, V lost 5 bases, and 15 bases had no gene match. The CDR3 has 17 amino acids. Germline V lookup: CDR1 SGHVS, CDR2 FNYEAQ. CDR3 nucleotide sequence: TGTGCCAGCAGCGCATCCTACAGGGGGCTCCCTCCGTACGAGCAGTACTTC. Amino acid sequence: CASSASYRGLPPYEQYF. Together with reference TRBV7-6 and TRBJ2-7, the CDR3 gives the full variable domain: GAGVSQSPRYKVTKRGQDVALRCDPISGHVSLYWYRQALGQGPEFLTYFNYEAQQDKSGLPNDRFSAERPEGSISTLTIQRTEQRDSAMYRCASSASYRGLPPYEQYFGPGTRLTVT.

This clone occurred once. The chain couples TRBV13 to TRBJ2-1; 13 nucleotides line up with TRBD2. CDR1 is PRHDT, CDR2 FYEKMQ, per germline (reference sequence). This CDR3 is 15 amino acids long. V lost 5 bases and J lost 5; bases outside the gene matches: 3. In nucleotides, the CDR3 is TGTGCCAGCAGCATCGGACTAGCGGGGGACAATGAGCAGTTCTTC. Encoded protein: CASSIGLAGDNEQFF.

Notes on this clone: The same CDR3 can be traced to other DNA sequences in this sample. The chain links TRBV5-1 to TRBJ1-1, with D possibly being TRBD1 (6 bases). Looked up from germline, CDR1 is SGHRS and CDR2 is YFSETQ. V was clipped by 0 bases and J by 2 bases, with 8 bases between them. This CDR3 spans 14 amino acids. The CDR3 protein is CASSLGRGNTEAFF. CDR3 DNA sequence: TGCGCCAGCAGCTTGGGCAGGGGAAACACTGAAGCTTTCTTT.

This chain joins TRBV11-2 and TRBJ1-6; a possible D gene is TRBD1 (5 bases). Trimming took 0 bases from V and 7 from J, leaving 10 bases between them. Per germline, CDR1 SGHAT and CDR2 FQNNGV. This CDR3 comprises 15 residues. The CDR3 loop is CASSLEDIRNSPLHF. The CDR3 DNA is TGTGCCAGCAGCTTAGAGGACATCCGAAATTCACCCCTCCACTTT.

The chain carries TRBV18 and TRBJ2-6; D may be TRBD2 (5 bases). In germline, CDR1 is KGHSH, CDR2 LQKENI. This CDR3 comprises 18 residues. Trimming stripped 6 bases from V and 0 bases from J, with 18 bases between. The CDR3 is CASSPPLLVISGANVLTF. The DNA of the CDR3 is TGTGCCAGCTCCCCTCCACTACTAGTTATCTCTGGGGCCAACGTCCTGACTTTC.

The CDR3 region has the DNA TGCGCCAGCAGCCAATGGCCCAGGGGGATACGGGAAAAACTGTTTTTT. Translated: CASSQWPRGIREKLFF. The V call is TRBV4-1, the J call TRBJ1-4, with 7 bases aligning to TRBD1. CDR3 length equals 16 residues. Trimming cost V 2 bases and J 8 bases; bases outside gene matches: 11. Germline values: CDR1 MGHRA, CDR2 YSYEKL.